These 31 T cell receptor beta chains were all obtained from the same sample, sequenced in a study of blood T cell repertoires in COVID-19. The protocol was immunoSEQ multiplex PCR, while the TCRdb copy is restricted to in-frame clones and leaves out a portion. The sample shows fewer than 250,000 clones, 80% to 90% of them seen only once. Material for sequencing was PBMCs or T cells enriched from blood (not recorded which). These receptors originate from a woman aged 40 to 50 who had been exposed to COVID-19.

In its sample, this clone was seen many times. Other DNA sequences from this sample encode an identical CDR3 as well. The V and J genes are TRBV10-3 and TRBJ2-7, with 14 bases that match TRBD2. Germline trimming cut 0 bases from V and 3 bases from J; bases unmatched to any gene: 10. CDR1 ENHRY and CDR2 SYGVKD come from the germline V gene. This CDR3 has 19 residues. This chain's CDR3 is CAISESGGLAGGQLYEQYF. In DNA form, the CDR3 reads TGTGCCATCAGTGAGTCTGGAGGACTAGCGGGGGGCCAGCTCTACGAGCAGTACTTC.

The chain joins TRBV10-3 to TRBJ2-7, with TRBD1 matching over 7 bases. The CDR3 is 15 residues long. Germline V CDR1 and CDR2: ENHRY, SYGVKD. The ends lost 6 bases at V and 6 bases at J; junction bases unmatched: 14. CDR3 DNA: TGTGCCATCAGCCCGACAGGGCTAGAGAGTAGCGAGCAGTACTTC. It codes for CAISPTGLESSEQYF.

The chain couples TRBV30 to TRBJ1-3; tentative D call: TRBD1 (6 bases). Per the germline V gene, CDR1 is GTSNPN and CDR2 is SVGIG (reference sequence). The ends were cut back, 2 bases at V and 2 bases at J, with 13 bases in the middle. The CDR3 spans 15 residues. The CDR3 sequence is CAWSPLAGAGNTIYF. CDR3 coding DNA: TGTGCCTGGAGTCCCCTTGCAGGGGCTGGAAACACCATATATTTT.

The rearrangement uses TRBV11-2 and TRBJ1-3; D call uncertain. Germline lookup yields CDR1 SGHAT and CDR2 FQNNGV. CDR3 length: 14 amino acids. V lost 4 bases to trimming and J lost 4 bases, with 11 bases between them. The CDR3 DNA reads as TGTGCCAGCAGCTCTCGGGGAGAGGGAAACACCATATATTTT. This translates into CASSSRGEGNTIYF.

The chain combines TRBV5-1 with TRBJ2-2, with TRBD1 identical over 8 bases. Germline V gene lookup returns CDR1 SGHRS and CDR2 YFSETQ. The trim removed 2 bases at V and 6 bases at J, leaving 6 bases unmatched. This CDR3 spans 15 amino acids. The chain's CDR3 is CASSLSGGWAGELFF. The CDR3 DNA reads as TGCGCCAGCAGCTTATCAGGGGGCTGGGCCGGGGAGCTGTTTTTT.

J is TRBJ2-2 and V is TRBV19, with 8 bases that match TRBD1. This CDR3 is built from 14 residues. V dropped 2 bases and J dropped 9; count of bases not matched to a gene: 5. Per germline, CDR1 LNHDA and CDR2 SQIVND (reference sequence). The CDR3 region is CASSIQGARRELFF. The CDR3 region has the DNA TGTGCCAGTAGTATACAGGGGGCGCGGCGGGAGCTGTTTTTT. Full variable domain (outside the CDR3, taken from reference TRBV19 and TRBJ2-2): DGGITQSPKYLFRKEGQNVTLSCEQNLNHDAMYWYRQDPGQGLRLIYYSQIVNDFQKGDIAEGYSVSREKKESFPLTVTSAQKNPTAFYLCASSIQGARRELFFGEGSRLTVL.

This chain links TRBV7-3 with TRBJ1-4, with 7 bases that match TRBD1. CDR3 length: 15 amino acids. CDR1 SGHTA and CDR2 FQGTGA come from the germline V gene. With 5 bases clipped from V and 5 bases from J, the junction kept 8 bases outside the gene matches. The DNA of the CDR3 is TGTGCCAGCAGCCCTGGAGTGGGACAGAATGAAAAACTGTTTTTT. Amino acids: CASSPGVGQNEKLFF.

The chain uses TRBV5-1 and TRBJ2-5, with TRBD2 matching over 10 bases. The germline CDR1 and CDR2 sequences are SGHRS and YFSETQ. This CDR3 is 15 amino acids long. With 0 bases clipped from V and 3 bases from J, the junction kept 2 bases outside the gene matches. The CDR3 nucleotides read TGCGCCAGCAGCTTGGCTCTAGCGGGGGAAGAGACCCAGTACTTC. Protein: CASSLALAGEETQYF.

The chain joins TRBV7-9 to TRBJ2-5, with D possibly matching TRBD2 (5 bases). Germline V lookup: CDR1 SEHNR, CDR2 FQNEAQ (reference sequence). V was clipped by 5 bases and J by 5 bases, with 21 bases between them. CDR3 length equals 16 residues. CDR3 sequence: CASSPDLIGRSETQYF. CDR3 bases: TGTGCCAGCAGCCCCGATTTAATTGGGAGATCGGAGACCCAGTACTTC. The whole variable domain, filled in from reference TRBV7-9 and TRBJ2-5, reads DTGVSQNPRHKITKRGQNVTFRCDPISEHNRLYWYRQTLGQGPEFLTYFQNEAQLEKSRLLSDRFSAERPKGSFSTLEIQRTEQGDSAMYLCASSPDLIGRSETQYFGPGTRLLVL.

The rearrangement joins TRBV19 to TRBJ1-2; TRBD1 matches at 8 bases. This CDR3 comprises 16 residues. V was pared by 6 bases and J by 2 bases, with 11 bases of the junction left unmatched. Germline values: CDR1 LNHDA, CDR2 SQIVND (reference sequence). The CDR3 DNA sequence: TGTGCCAGTAGAAATCCGCGCCAGGGGGCCAACTATGGCTACACCTTC. Its protein product is CASRNPRQGANYGYTF.

This rearrangement joins TRBV7-9 to TRBJ2-7; 9 nucleotides line up with TRBD1. Germline CDR1 reads SEHNR; CDR2 reads FQNEAQ (reference sequence). The trim removed 5 bases at V and 4 bases at J, leaving 9 bases unmatched. The CDR3 runs to 15 residues. The CDR3 sequence: CASSVVGTGLYEQYF. The CDR3 region has the DNA TGTGCCAGCAGCGTAGTGGGGACAGGGTTATACGAGCAGTACTTC.

The gene calls are TRBV4-2 and TRBJ2-3; D may be TRBD1 (6 bases). The CDR3 totals 16 residues. V gave up 0 bases and J gave up 3 bases, with 13 bases separating them. The germline gives CDR1 LGHNA, CDR2 YNFKEQ. CDR3 sequence reads: CASSQDKQGITDTQYF. CDR3 nucleotides: TGTGCCAGCAGCCAAGATAAGCAGGGGATTACAGATACGCAGTATTTT.

This clone is a singleton in its sample. The V call is TRBV5-1, the J call TRBJ2-3, with D tentatively TRBD1 (6 bases). The CDR3 runs to 14 residues. Deletions cut 4 bases from V and 3 bases from J, with 12 bases between. From germline, CDR1 is SGHRS and CDR2 YFSETQ. The chain's CDR3 is CASSTRTATDTQYF. In DNA, the CDR3 is TGCGCCAGCAGCACTAGGACAGCTACAGATACGCAGTATTTT.

The rearrangement links TRBV5-5 to TRBJ1-1; tentative D call: TRBD1 (6 bases). From germline, CDR1 is SGHKS and CDR2 YYEKEE (reference sequence). V lost 4 bases, J lost 4 bases, and 11 bases lay in between. This CDR3 is 13 amino acids long. The CDR3 bases are TGTGCCAGCAGCCCCGGGACACCCACTGAAGCTTTCTTT. Translation: CASSPGTPTEAFF.

J is TRBJ2-3 and V is TRBV9; 9 bases align to TRBD1. Losses at the gene ends were 4 bases for V and 2 bases for J; bases not matched to a gene: 11. Germline CDR1 is SGDLS and CDR2 is YYNGEE. This CDR3 spans 17 amino acids. The CDR3 loop reads CASSLDRRDRATDTQYF. The DNA for the CDR3 is TGTGCCAGCAGCCTTGACCGCCGGGACAGGGCCACAGATACGCAGTATTTT.

The V and J genes are TRBV19 and TRBJ1-3, with 10 bases that match TRBD1. The CDR3 covers 14 residues. Unmatched junction bases numbered 0, after V lost 6 bases and J lost 1 base. Germline CDR1 and CDR2: LNHDA and SQIVND (reference sequence). The chain's CDR3 is CASRDRGSGNTIYF. CDR3 DNA sequence: TGTGCCAGTAGGGACAGGGGGTCTGGAAACACCATATATTTT.

The DNA of the CDR3 is TGTGCCACGCGAACGGGAAATCAGCCCCAGCATTTT. This gives the protein CATRTGNQPQHF. This chain connects TRBV6-5 to TRBJ1-5; D unclear. Germline assignment: CDR1 MNHEY and CDR2 SVGAGI. This CDR3 spans 12 amino acids. The V end lost 10 bases, the J end lost 4 bases, and 11 bases lay between the germline ends.

The rearrangement links TRBV6-2 or TRBV6-3 to TRBJ1-4; D gene unclear. Germline CDR1 and CDR2: MNHEY and SVGEGT. CDR3 length: 16 residues. Trimming stripped 6 bases from V and 7 bases from J, with 21 bases between. CDR3 nucleotide sequence: TGTGCCAGCAGCCCCGCTTTTGGGCCAGAACTTGAAAAACTGTTTTTT. It encodes CASSPAFGPELEKLFF.

The chain combines TRBV11-2 with TRBJ2-5; 8 bases align to TRBD1. The CDR3 is 15 residues long. Germline trimming cut 4 bases from V and 5 bases from J; bases unmatched to any gene: 9. Germline CDR1 SGHAT, CDR2 FQNNGV. The CDR3 is CASSSQGARWETQYF. The CDR3 coding sequence is TGTGCCAGCAGCTCGCAGGGGGCTAGGTGGGAGACCCAGTACTTC.

This chain uses TRBV27 with TRBJ2-3; D possibly corresponds to TRBD1 (6 bases). From germline, CDR1 is MNHEY and CDR2 SMNVEV (reference sequence). Trimming removed 6 bases at V and 4 bases at J, with 17 bases between. The CDR3 consists of 15 residues. The CDR3 sequence: CASRMGPGAADTQYF. The CDR3 nucleotides are TGTGCCAGCAGGATGGGCCCAGGGGCCGCAGATACGCAGTATTTT.

The V call is TRBV6-5, the J call TRBJ1-3, with unresolved D. Germline CDR1 MNHEY, CDR2 SVGAGI. V was clipped by 4 bases and J by 0 bases, with 13 bases between them. This CDR3 region has 16 residues. In nucleotides, the CDR3 is TGTGCCAGCAGTTTAAACGGAGTTAGCTCTGGAAACACCATATATTTT. Its translation is CASSLNGVSSGNTIYF.

This chain joins TRBV2 and TRBJ1-2; D is uncertain. V was cut by 7 bases and J by 0 bases, with 9 bases left in between. Per the germline V gene, CDR1 is SNHLY and CDR2 is FYNNEI. The CDR3 totals 13 residues. In DNA form, the CDR3 reads TGTGCCAGCACTACAGATCCTAACTATGGCTACACCTTC. It specifies CASTTDPNYGYTF.

As regards this clone: This sample includes further DNA sequences coding for the same CDR3. The chain employs TRBV12-3 or TRBV12-4 and TRBJ1-2, with a weak D call TRBD1 (5 bases). There are 12 residues in the CDR3. V lost 3 bases and J lost 5, with 7 bases in between. For the CDR3, the DNA is TGTGCCAGCAGTTTTGCAGGGTATGGCTACACCTTC. Its translation is CASSFAGYGYTF.

The V gene is TRBV7-9, the J gene TRBJ1-2, with D perhaps matching TRBD1 (6 bases). CDR1 and CDR2 (germline): SEHNR, FQNEAQ (reference sequence). V was cut by 5 bases and J by 4 bases, with 8 bases left in between. This CDR3 is 12 amino acids long. The DNA for the CDR3 is TGTGCCAGCAGCACGGACAGCTATGGCTACACCTTC. Its protein product is CASSTDSYGYTF. The variable domain in full, completed from reference TRBV7-9 and TRBJ1-2, reads DTGVSQNPRHKITKRGQNVTFRCDPISEHNRLYWYRQTLGQGPEFLTYFQNEAQLEKSRLLSDRFSAERPKGSFSTLEIQRTEQGDSAMYLCASSTDSYGYTFGSGTRLTVV.

The genes are TRBV3-1 (or the pseudogene TRBV3-2) and TRBJ1-6; D is perhaps TRBD1 (5 bases). Germline CDR1 is LGHDT and CDR2 is YNNKEL (reference sequence). The CDR3 runs 15 residues. Trimming removed 0 bases at V and 6 bases at J, with 9 bases between. DNA of the CDR3: TGTGCCAGCAGCCAAGATGGGGCCTTTAATTCACCCCTCCACTTT. This translates into CASSQDGAFNSPLHF.

This clone was observed a handful of times. The chain is built from TRBV24-1 and TRBJ2-1, with D possibly being TRBD1 (6 bases). Trimming removed 4 bases from V and 0 bases from J, with 21 bases in between. This CDR3 has 19 amino acids. CDR1 is KGHDR and CDR2 is SFDVKD in the germline V gene. The CDR3 nucleotides are TGTGCCACCAGTGAGGCAGGGGCCTACACTGAGAGCTCCTACAATGAGCAGTTCTTC. This codes for CATSEAGAYTESSYNEQFF.

The chain couples TRBV14 to TRBJ1-1; the D is unclear. Trimming removed 6 bases at V and 0 bases at J, with 17 bases between. The CDR3 has 16 amino acids. Germline loops: CDR1 SGHDN, CDR2 FVKESK. CDR3 coding DNA: TGTGCCAGCAGACCGGCGATAGCAGCCATGAACACTGAAGCTTTCTTT. It codes for CASRPAIAAMNTEAFF.

This chain connects TRBV30 to TRBJ1-2, with TRBD1 identical over 10 bases. Germline V gene data show CDR1 as GTSNPN and CDR2 as SVGIG (reference sequence). V was pared by 3 bases and J by 7 bases, with 5 bases of the junction left unmatched. The CDR3 is 13 residues long. The CDR3: CAWRRQGASGYTF. The CDR3 coding sequence is TGTGCCTGGAGGAGACAGGGGGCGTCTGGCTACACCTTC.

This clone appeared once. CDR3 sequence: CASSLAGLWGTGETQYF. The CDR3 nucleotides read TGTGCCAGCAGCTTAGCGGGACTGTGGGGAACGGGGGAGACCCAGTACTTC. This rearrangement joins TRBV11-2 to TRBJ2-5, with D possibly being TRBD2 (6 bases). Germline loops: CDR1 SGHAT, CDR2 FQNNGV. The V end was cut by 1 base, the J end by 5 bases, with 20 bases between. The CDR3 is 17 residues long.

The chain couples TRBV4-3 to TRBJ1-2; tentatively, D is TRBD1 (6 bases). V lost 0 bases, J lost 0 bases, and 8 bases lay in between. This CDR3 region has 15 residues. In germline, CDR1 is LGHNA, CDR2 YSLEER. CDR3 amino acids: CASSQEGGANYGYTF. CDR3 nucleotide sequence: TGCGCCAGCAGCCAAGAAGGGGGAGCTAACTATGGCTACACCTTC.

This clone appeared a few times. The chain joins TRBV19 to TRBJ2-6, with TRBD2 as a possible D gene (6 bases). The V gene's germline CDR1 is LNHDA and CDR2 SQIVND (reference sequence). Trimming shortened V by 6 bases and J by 4 bases, and 13 bases separated the two germline ends. CDR3 size: 15 residues. CDR3 amino acids: CASSPGGVGANVLTF. The DNA for the CDR3 is TGTGCCAGTAGCCCAGGCGGGGTGGGGGCCAACGTCCTGACTTTC. The entire variable domain, with the rest obtained from reference TRBV19 and TRBJ2-6, is as follows: DGGITQSPKYLFRKEGQNVTLSCEQNLNHDAMYWYRQDPGQGLRLIYYSQIVNDFQKGDIAEGYSVSREKKESFPLTVTSAQKNPTAFYLCASSPGGVGANVLTFGAGSRLTVL.